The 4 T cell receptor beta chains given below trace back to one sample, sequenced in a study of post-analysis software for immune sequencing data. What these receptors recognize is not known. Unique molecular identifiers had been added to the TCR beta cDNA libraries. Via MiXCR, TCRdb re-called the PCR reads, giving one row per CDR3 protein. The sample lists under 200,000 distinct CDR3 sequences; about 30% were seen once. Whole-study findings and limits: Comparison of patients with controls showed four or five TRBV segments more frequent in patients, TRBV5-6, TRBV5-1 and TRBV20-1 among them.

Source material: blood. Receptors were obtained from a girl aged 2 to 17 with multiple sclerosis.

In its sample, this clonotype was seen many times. This CDR3 reads CASSFGTGLETQYF. DNA for the CDR3: TGTGCCAGCAGTTTTGGGACAGGGTTAGAGACCCAGTACTTC. The chain uses TRBV12-3 or TRBV12-4 and TRBJ2-5; TRBD1 matches at 9 bases. The CDR3 consists of 14 residues. V dropped 3 bases and J dropped 4; count of bases not matched to a gene: 3.

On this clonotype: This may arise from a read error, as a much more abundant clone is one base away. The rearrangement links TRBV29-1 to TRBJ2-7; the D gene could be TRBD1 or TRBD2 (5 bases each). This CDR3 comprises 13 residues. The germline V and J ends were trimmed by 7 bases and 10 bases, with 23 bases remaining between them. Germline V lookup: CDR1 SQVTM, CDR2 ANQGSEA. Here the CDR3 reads CSARDGRTSGQYF. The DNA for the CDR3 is TGCAGCGCCCGGGACGGGCGGACCTCGGGCCAGTACTTC.

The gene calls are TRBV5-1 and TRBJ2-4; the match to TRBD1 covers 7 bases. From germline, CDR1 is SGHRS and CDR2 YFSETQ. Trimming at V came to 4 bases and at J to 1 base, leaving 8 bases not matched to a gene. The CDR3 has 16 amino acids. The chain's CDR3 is CASSPETGWAKNIQYF. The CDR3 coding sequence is TGCGCCAGCAGCCCCGAGACAGGGTGGGCCAAAAACATTCAGTACTTC. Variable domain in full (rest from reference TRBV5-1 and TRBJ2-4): KAGVTQTPRYLIKTRGQQVTLSCSPISGHRSVSWYQQTPGQGLQFLFEYFSETQRNKGNFPGRFSGRQFSNSRSEMNVSTLELGDSALYLCASSPETGWAKNIQYFGAGTRLSVL.

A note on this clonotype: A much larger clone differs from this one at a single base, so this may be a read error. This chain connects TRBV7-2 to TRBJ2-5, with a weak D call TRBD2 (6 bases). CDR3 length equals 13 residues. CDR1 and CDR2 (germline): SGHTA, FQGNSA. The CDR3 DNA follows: TGTGCCGGCAGCTTAGGCCCTGCCCGGGAGCAGTACTTC. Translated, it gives CAGSLGPAREQYF.